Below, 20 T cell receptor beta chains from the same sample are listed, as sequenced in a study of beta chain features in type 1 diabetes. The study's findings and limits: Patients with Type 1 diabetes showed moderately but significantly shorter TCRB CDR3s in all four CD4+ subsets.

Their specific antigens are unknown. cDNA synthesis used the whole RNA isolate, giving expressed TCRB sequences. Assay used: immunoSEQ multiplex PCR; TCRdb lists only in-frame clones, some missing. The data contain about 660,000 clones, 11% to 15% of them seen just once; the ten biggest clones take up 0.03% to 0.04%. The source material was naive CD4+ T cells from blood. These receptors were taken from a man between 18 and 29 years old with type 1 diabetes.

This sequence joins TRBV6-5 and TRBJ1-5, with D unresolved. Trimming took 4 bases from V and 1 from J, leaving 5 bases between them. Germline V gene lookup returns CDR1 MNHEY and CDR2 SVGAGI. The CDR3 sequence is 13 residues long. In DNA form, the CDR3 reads TGTGCCAGCAGTTTACACAGCAATCAGCCCCAGCATTTT. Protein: CASSLHSNQPQHF.

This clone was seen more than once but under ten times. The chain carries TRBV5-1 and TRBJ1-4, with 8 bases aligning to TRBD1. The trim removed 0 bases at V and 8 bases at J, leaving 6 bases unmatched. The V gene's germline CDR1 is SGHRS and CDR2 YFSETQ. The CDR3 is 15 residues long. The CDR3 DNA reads TGCGCCAGCAGCTTGGCCACAGGGGGTAACGAAAAACTGTTTTTT. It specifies CASSLATGGNEKLFF.

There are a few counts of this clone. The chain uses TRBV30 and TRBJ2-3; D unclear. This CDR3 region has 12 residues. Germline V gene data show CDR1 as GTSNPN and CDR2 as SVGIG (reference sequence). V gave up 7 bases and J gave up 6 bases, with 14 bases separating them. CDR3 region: CASQPGQDTQYF. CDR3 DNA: TGTGCCTCCCAGCCCGGGCAGGATACGCAGTATTTT. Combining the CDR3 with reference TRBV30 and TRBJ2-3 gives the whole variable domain SQTIHQWPATLVQPVGSPLSLECTVEGTSNPNLYWYRQAAGRGLQLLFYSVGIGQISSEVPQNLSASRPQDRQFILSSKKLLLSDSGFYLCASQPGQDTQYFGPGTRLTVL.

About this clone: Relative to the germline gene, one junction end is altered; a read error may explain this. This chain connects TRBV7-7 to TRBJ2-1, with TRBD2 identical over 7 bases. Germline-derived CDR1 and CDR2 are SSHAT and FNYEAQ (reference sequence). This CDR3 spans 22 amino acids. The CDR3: CASSLLPAAPGLSPSNYNEQFF. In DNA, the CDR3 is TGTGCTAGCAGCTTACTCCCTGCGGCCCCGGGACTATCCCCGTCGAACTACAATGAGCAGTTCTTC.

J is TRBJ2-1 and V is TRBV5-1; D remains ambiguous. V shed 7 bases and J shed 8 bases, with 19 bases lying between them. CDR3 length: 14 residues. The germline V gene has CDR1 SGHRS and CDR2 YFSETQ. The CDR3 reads CASLTGPPSHEQFF. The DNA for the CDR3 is TGCGCCAGCTTGACCGGGCCCCCCAGTCATGAGCAGTTCTTC.

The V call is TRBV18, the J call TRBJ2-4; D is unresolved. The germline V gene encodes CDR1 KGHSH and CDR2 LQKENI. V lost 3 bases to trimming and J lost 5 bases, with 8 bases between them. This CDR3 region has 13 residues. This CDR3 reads CASSPLTENIQYF. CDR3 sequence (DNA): TGTGCCAGCTCACCCTTAACCGAAAACATTCAGTACTTC.

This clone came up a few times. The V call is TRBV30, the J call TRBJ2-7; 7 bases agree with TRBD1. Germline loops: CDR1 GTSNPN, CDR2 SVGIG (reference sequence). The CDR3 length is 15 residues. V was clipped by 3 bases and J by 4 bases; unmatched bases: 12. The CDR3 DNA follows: TGTGCCTGGAGCGACAAACGACAGGGTGGGTACGAGCAGTACTTC. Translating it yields CAWSDKRQGGYEQYF.

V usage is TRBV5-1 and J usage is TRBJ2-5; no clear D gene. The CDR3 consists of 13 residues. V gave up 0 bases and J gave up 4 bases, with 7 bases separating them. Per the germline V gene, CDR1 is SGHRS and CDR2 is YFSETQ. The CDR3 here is CASSLEPGETQYF. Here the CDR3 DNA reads TGCGCCAGCAGCTTGGAGCCGGGAGAGACCCAGTACTTC.

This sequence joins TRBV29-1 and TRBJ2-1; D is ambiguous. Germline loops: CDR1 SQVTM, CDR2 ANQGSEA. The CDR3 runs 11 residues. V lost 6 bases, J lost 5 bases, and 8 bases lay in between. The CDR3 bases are TGCAGCGTGTATACCAACAATGAGCAGTTCTTC. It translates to CSVYTNNEQFF.

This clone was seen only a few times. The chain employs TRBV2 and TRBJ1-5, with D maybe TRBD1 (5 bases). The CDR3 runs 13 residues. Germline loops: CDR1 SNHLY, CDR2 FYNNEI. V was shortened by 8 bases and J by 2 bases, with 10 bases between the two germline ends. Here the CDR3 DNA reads TGTGCCAGCGGGGCCATGGGCAATCAGCCCCAGCATTTT. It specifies CASGAMGNQPQHF.

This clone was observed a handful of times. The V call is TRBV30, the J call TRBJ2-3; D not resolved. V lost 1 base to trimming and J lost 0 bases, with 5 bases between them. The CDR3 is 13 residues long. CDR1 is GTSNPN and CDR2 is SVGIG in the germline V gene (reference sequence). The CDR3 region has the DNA TGTGCCTGGAGTGACGGGAGCACAGATACGCAGTATTTT. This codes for CAWSDGSTDTQYF.

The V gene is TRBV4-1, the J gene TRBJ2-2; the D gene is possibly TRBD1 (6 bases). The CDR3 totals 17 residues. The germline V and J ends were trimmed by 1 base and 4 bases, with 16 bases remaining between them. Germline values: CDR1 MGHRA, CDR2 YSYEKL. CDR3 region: CASSQGKQGTSTGELFF. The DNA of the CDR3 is TGCGCCAGCAGCCAAGGGAAGCAGGGGACGAGCACCGGGGAGCTGTTTTTT.

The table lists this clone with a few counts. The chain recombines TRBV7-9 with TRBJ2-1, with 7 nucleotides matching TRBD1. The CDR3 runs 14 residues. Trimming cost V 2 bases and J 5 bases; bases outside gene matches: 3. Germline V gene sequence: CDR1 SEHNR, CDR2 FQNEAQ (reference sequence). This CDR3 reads CASSLLDRDNEQFF. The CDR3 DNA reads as TGTGCCAGCAGCTTATTAGACAGGGACAATGAGCAGTTCTTC. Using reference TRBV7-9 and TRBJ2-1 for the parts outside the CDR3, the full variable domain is DTGVSQNPRHKITKRGQNVTFRCDPISEHNRLYWYRQTLGQGPEFLTYFQNEAQLEKSRLLSDRFSAERPKGSFSTLEIQRTEQGDSAMYLCASSLLDRDNEQFFGPGTRLTVL.

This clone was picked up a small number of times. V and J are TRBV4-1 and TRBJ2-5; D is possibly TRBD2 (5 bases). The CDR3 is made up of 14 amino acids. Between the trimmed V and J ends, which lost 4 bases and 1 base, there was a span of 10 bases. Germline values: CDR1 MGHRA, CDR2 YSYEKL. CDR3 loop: CASSRRAVQETQYF. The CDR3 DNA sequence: TGCGCCAGCAGCCGCCGAGCGGTCCAAGAGACCCAGTACTTC.

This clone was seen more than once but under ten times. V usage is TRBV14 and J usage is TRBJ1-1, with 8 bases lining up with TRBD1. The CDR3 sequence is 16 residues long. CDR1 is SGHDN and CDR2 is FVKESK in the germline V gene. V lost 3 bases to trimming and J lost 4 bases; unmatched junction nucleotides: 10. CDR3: CASSQHGQGRVTEAFF. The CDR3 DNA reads TGTGCCAGCAGCCAGCACGGACAGGGAAGAGTCACTGAAGCTTTCTTT.

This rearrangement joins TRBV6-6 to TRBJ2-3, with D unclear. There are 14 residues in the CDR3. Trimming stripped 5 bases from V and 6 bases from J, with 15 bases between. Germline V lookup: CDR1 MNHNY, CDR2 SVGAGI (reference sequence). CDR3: CASSPRRPGDTQYF. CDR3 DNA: TGTGCCAGCAGTCCCCGAAGACCGGGTGATACGCAGTATTTT.

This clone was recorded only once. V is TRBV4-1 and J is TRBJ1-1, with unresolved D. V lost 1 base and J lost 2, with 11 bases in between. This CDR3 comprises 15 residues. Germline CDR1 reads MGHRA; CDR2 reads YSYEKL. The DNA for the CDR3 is TGCGCCAGCAGCCAAGGTCCGTCAGCAAACACTGAAGCTTTCTTT. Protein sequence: CASSQGPSANTEAFF.

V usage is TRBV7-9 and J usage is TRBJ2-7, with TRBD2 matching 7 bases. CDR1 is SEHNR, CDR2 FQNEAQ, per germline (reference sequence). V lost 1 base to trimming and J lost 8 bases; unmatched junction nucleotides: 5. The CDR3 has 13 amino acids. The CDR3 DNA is TGTGCCAGCAGCTTAGTTGAAGCGGGGAAGCAGTACTTC. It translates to CASSLVEAGKQYF.

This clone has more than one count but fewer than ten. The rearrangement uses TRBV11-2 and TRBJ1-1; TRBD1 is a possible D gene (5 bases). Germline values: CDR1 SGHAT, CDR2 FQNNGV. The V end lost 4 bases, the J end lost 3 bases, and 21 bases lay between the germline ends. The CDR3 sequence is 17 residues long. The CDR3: CASSSPAWGGSDTEAFF. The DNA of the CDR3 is TGTGCCAGCAGCTCACCCGCATGGGGGGGGTCGGACACTGAAGCTTTCTTT. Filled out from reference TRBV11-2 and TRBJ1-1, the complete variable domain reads EAGVAQSPRYKIIEKRQSVAFWCNPISGHATLYWYQQILGQGPKLLIQFQNNGVVDDSQLPKDRFSAERLKGVDSTLKIQPAKLEDSAVYLCASSSPAWGGSDTEAFFGQGTRLTVV.

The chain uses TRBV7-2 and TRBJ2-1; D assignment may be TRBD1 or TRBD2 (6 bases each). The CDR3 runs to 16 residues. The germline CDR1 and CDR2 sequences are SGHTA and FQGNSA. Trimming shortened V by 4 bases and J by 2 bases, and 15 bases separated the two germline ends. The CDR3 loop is CASSSLIGGPYNEQFF. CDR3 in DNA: TGTGCCAGCAGCTCTCTCATCGGGGGCCCCTACAATGAGCAGTTCTTC. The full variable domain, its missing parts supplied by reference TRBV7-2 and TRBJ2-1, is GAGVSQSPSNKVTEKGKDVELRCDPISGHTALYWYRQSLGQGLEFLIYFQGNSAPDKSGLPSDRFSAERTGGSVSTLTIQRTQQEDSAVYLCASSSLIGGPYNEQFFGPGTRLTVL.